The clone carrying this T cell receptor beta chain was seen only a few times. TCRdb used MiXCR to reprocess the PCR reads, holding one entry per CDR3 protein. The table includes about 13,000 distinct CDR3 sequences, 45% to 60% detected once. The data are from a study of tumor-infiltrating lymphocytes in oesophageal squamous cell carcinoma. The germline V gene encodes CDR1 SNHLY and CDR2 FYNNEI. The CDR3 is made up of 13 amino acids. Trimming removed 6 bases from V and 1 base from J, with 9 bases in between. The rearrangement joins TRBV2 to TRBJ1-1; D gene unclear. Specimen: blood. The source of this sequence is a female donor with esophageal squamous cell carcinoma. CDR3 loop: CASREQANTEAFF. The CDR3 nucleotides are TGTGCCAGCAGGGAACAAGCGAACACTGAAGCTTTCTTT.